The 13 T cell receptor beta chains given below trace back to one sample, sequenced in a study of blood T cell repertoires in COVID-19. Sequenced by immunoSEQ multiplex PCR; TCRdb stores in-frame clones only, minus some. The sample comprises more than 110,000 clones, 84% of which are singletons, and 5.5% to 7% rests with the top ten. The specimen sequenced was peripheral blood. These receptors all stem from a human donor in a cohort sampled during active COVID-19.

The V gene is TRBV30, the J gene TRBJ2-7; possible D gene TRBD1, 5 bases. CDR3 length equals 13 residues. Trimming left V 0 bases short and J 7 bases short, with 13 bases between. Germline CDR1 is GTSNPN and CDR2 is SVGIG (reference sequence). The CDR3 nucleotides read TGTGCCTGGAGTGTAAACCAGGGTTATGAGCAGTACTTC. Translation gives CAWSVNQGYEQYF.

The chain uses TRBV7-9 and TRBJ2-5; perhaps TRBD2 as D (6 bases). CDR3 length equals 17 residues. Germline V gene lookup returns CDR1 SEHNR and CDR2 FQNEAQ (reference sequence). The V gene lost 5 bases and the J gene lost 1 base, with 20 bases spanning the gap. CDR3 amino acids: CASSPQGGGSLQETQYF. The CDR3 DNA follows: TGTGCCAGCAGCCCCCAGGGAGGAGGGAGCCTCCAAGAGACCCAGTACTTC.

This chain links TRBV27 with TRBJ2-5; the match to TRBD2 covers 13 bases. This CDR3 region has 15 residues. The germline V gene encodes CDR1 MNHEY and CDR2 SMNVEV (reference sequence). Unmatched junction bases numbered 1, after V lost 2 bases and J lost 4 bases. The CDR3 DNA is TGTGCCAGCAGTTTAGGACTAGCGGGGGTAGAGACCCAGTACTTC. It encodes CASSLGLAGVETQYF.

This clone was picked up a small number of times. The gene calls are TRBV28 and TRBJ1-2; D might be TRBD1 (6 bases). The CDR3 totals 14 residues. CDR1 is MDHEN and CDR2 is SYDVKM in the germline V gene. Trimming cost V 3 bases and J 7 bases, with 15 bases left between them. The DNA of the CDR3 is TGTGCCAGCAGTTTCGCGGGGGGCGGGCGTGGCTACACCTTC. As protein: CASSFAGGGRGYTF.

The chain employs TRBV18 and TRBJ1-6, with D maybe TRBD1 (6 bases). This CDR3 is built from 16 residues. V lost 5 bases and J 7 bases, leaving 18 bases between the germline ends. CDR1 is KGHSH, CDR2 LQKENI, per germline. CDR3 protein: CASSAHEGVKNSPLHF. In nucleotides, the CDR3 is TGTGCCAGCTCAGCGCATGAGGGGGTTAAAAATTCACCCCTCCACTTT.

The chain is built from TRBV9 and TRBJ2-4; TRBD2 matches at 10 bases. From germline, CDR1 is SGDLS and CDR2 YYNGEE. Unmatched junction bases numbered 11, after V lost 4 bases and J lost 7 bases. CDR3 length equals 16 residues. The chain's CDR3 is CASSTSAGGPGNIQYF. In DNA, the CDR3 is TGTGCCAGCAGCACCTCAGCGGGGGGGCCTGGGAACATTCAGTACTTC.

The chain uses TRBV9 and TRBJ2-1, with 8 nucleotides matching TRBD1. The CDR3 has 17 amino acids. V was clipped by 0 bases and J by 7 bases; unmatched bases: 12. Germline V gene data show CDR1 as SGDLS and CDR2 as YYNGEE. The CDR3 DNA reads as TGTGCCAGCAGCGTAGGGTTCACCGGGACAGGTTCTAATGAGCAGTTCTTC. This translates into CASSVGFTGTGSNEQFF.

The chain joins TRBV30 to TRBJ1-5; D remains unclear. V was shortened by 5 bases and J by 3 bases, with 11 bases between the two germline ends. Germline V gene lookup returns CDR1 GTSNPN and CDR2 SVGIG (reference sequence). This CDR3 is 13 amino acids long. CDR3: CAWSRSNNQPQHF. In nucleotides, the CDR3 is TGTGCCTGGTCCCGATCTAACAATCAGCCCCAGCATTTT.

CDR3 DNA sequence: TGTGCCAGCAGCCCGAGGGGAGGAAGCGGGGGGGGCACAGATACGCAGTATTTT. Translating gives CASSPRGGSGGGTDTQYF. The rearrangement joins TRBV9 to TRBJ2-3, with 10 bases matching TRBD2. The CDR3 is 18 residues long. The V gene end was trimmed by 4 bases and the J gene end by 1 base; junction bases not matched to a gene: 12. Germline values: CDR1 SGDLS, CDR2 YYNGEE. Drawing the rest from reference TRBV9 and TRBJ2-3, the complete variable domain is DSGVTQTPKHLITATGQRVTLRCSPRSGDLSVYWYQQSLDQGLQFLIQYYNGEERAKGNILERFSAQQFPDLHSELNLSSLELGDSALYFCASSPRGGSGGGTDTQYFGPGTRLTVL.

The chain employs TRBV18 and TRBJ2-1; possible D gene TRBD2, 5 bases. CDR1 is KGHSH, CDR2 LQKENI, per germline. The CDR3 is 15 amino acids. The germline V and J ends were trimmed by 2 bases and 8 bases, with 16 bases remaining between them. CDR3 coding DNA: TGTGCCAGCTCACCAGCGGGTACGCTATCCCATGAGCAGTTCTTC. Its translation: CASSPAGTLSHEQFF.

This rearrangement joins TRBV7-2 to TRBJ1-2; D gene ambiguous. The CDR3 extends over 19 amino acids. Germline loops: CDR1 SGHTA, CDR2 FQGNSA. The V gene lost 5 bases and the J gene lost 5 bases, with 30 bases spanning the gap. The CDR3 loop reads CASSPGFILAGSDPYGYTF. The CDR3 region has the DNA TGTGCCAGCAGCCCAGGCTTTATATTGGCGGGGTCCGATCCTTATGGCTACACCTTC.

The chain links TRBV6-5 to TRBJ2-7, with no clear D. Trimming left V 6 bases short and J 6 bases short, with 15 bases between. The CDR3 is made up of 13 amino acids. Germline values: CDR1 MNHEY, CDR2 SVGAGI. The CDR3 nucleotides read TGTGCCAGCAGGCCCGCTCACGCGGCCGAGCAGTACTTC. Amino acid sequence: CASRPAHAAEQYF.

The V call is TRBV28, the J call TRBJ2-7, with 9 bases that match TRBD1. CDR1 MDHEN and CDR2 SYDVKM come from the germline V gene. This CDR3 is built from 14 residues. V trimming: 7 bases; J trimming: 7 bases; junction bases outside the gene matches: 11. The CDR3 is CASTIYRGHSEQYF. Written as DNA, the CDR3 is TGTGCCAGCACCATATACAGGGGGCATAGTGAGCAGTACTTC.